This T cell receptor beta chain stems from a study of regulatory T cells in long-lasting Graves disease. Regarding time point: newly diagnosed GD, antithyroid drugs for less than 3 months. Scientists built the TCR library using RNA that was extracted from PBMCs. The trim removed 1 base at V and 7 bases at J, leaving 7 bases unmatched. CDR3 size: 16 residues. This clonotype occurred many times. Arm-PCR with iRepertoire HTBI primers amplified the CDR3 regions for these TCR beta libraries. TCRdb ran MiXCR on the multiplex PCR reads and lists one entry per CDR3 protein. In the table there are about 440,000 distinct CDR3 sequences, about 16% of which are singletons. The sample also formed part of further work on T cells in Graves' hyperthyroidism and ophthalmopathy.

The sample was peripheral blood mononuclear cells (PBMCs), taken at new diagnosis, from a patient treated with antithyroid drugs. This rearrangement joins TRBV12-3 or TRBV12-4 to TRBJ1-5; 10 positions match TRBD1. This clonotype originated in a woman aged 25 to 39 with Graves disease. The CDR3 is CASSLGGTGVRQPQHF. DNA of the CDR3: TGTGCCAGCAGTTTAGGTGGGACAGGGGTTCGGCAGCCCCAGCATTTT.